This T cell receptor (beta chain) was observed in a study of identical twins. Study-wide findings and caveats: Whereas memory repertoires showed no such difference, abundant cord blood beta clonotypes carried fewer insertions. With monozygotic twins, out-of-frame TCR alpha sharing exceeded what models estimated.

About this clonotype itself: Its antigen is currently unknown.

This CDR3 is built from 14 residues. Germline CDR1 and CDR2: MDHEN and SYDVKM. V was trimmed by 3 bases and J by 7 bases, leaving 13 bases between them. A template switching step contributed a universal primer site, while unique molecular identifiers were present in the cDNA. TCRdb reprocessed the 5' RACE reads via MiXCR and lists one record per CDR3 protein. This sample has about 220,000 distinct CDR3 sequences, with approximately 7.9% found just once. The same sample was also used in a study of yellow fever vaccine responses in identical twins. From that report: Vaccine T cell responses of twins reportedly seemed partly convergent and partly personalized.

Material for sequencing was CD8+ T cells sorted from blood. This rearrangement joins TRBV28 to TRBJ2-1; D uncertain. The sequence came from a woman aged 18-29 years in good health. CDR3 DNA sequence: TGTGCCAGCAGTTTTTTTAGTAGAAAGAATGAGCAGTTCTTC. It codes for CASSFFSRKNEQFF.